These 22 T cell receptor beta chains originate from one sample sequenced in a study of blood T cells in healthy people across ages. With a J-beta primer mix and a sample-barcoded 5' primer, a second PCR ran 7 to 11 cycles. TCRdb processed the 5' RACE reads anew with MiXCR; each CDR3 protein has one entry. The data contain some 750,000 distinct CDR3 sequences, about 24% of them seen just once; the ten biggest clones take up under 25%. The sequenced sample consisted of blood. Receptor source: a man between 65 and 80 years old in good health.

This clonotype was counted between two and nine times. The chain combines TRBV5-1 with TRBJ1-2, with unresolved D. This CDR3 region has 13 residues. The germline V gene encodes CDR1 SGHRS and CDR2 YFSETQ. Between the trimmed V and J ends, which lost 0 bases and 7 bases, there was a span of 10 bases. The CDR3 sequence: CASSLERAAGYTF. The CDR3 DNA reads TGCGCCAGCAGCTTGGAGAGAGCGGCTGGCTACACCTTC.

The chain is built from TRBV20-1 and TRBJ2-7; 10 nucleotides align to TRBD2. Per the germline V gene, CDR1 is DFQATT and CDR2 is SNEGSKA (reference sequence). The ends lost 3 bases at V and 6 bases at J; junction bases unmatched: 11. The CDR3 spans 15 residues. The CDR3 spells CSASRRLAGVGEQYF. The CDR3 bases are TGCAGTGCTAGTCGGAGACTAGCGGGCGTGGGCGAGCAGTACTTC.

The chain carries TRBV20-1 and TRBJ2-7, with 7 bases lining up with TRBD1. Looked up from germline, CDR1 is DFQATT and CDR2 is SNEGSKA (reference sequence). The CDR3 consists of 14 residues. Trimming removed 5 bases from V and 0 bases from J; junction bases left unmatched: 7. As DNA, the CDR3 is TGCAGTGCTGGAAGACAGGGAACCTCCTACGAGCAGTACTTC. Translation gives CSAGRQGTSYEQYF.

This clonotype was found a few times. The V gene is TRBV10-2, the J gene TRBJ2-6; D is unclear. From germline, CDR1 is WSHSY and CDR2 SAAADI. CDR3 length equals 17 residues. Trimming pared 1 base from V and 0 bases from J, leaving 10 bases between. The chain's CDR3 is CASSEYGASSGANVLTF. In DNA, the CDR3 is TGCGCCAGCAGTGAGTACGGTGCCAGCTCTGGGGCCAACGTCCTGACTTTC.

In its sample, this clonotype was seen a few times. This sequence joins TRBV30 and TRBJ2-3; 7 nucleotides align to TRBD1. Germline assignment: CDR1 GTSNPN and CDR2 SVGIG (reference sequence). This CDR3 region has 14 residues. Losses at the gene ends were 0 bases for V and 5 bases for J; bases not matched to a gene: 5. CDR3 sequence reads: CAWSVRTGRDTQYF. As DNA, the CDR3 is TGTGCCTGGAGTGTACGGACAGGAAGAGATACGCAGTATTTT.

The chain employs TRBV28 and TRBJ1-3; no clear D. Trimming left V 3 bases short and J 4 bases short, with 13 bases between. The CDR3 has 15 residues. The germline gives CDR1 MDHEN, CDR2 SYDVKM. CDR3 nucleotide sequence: TGTGCCAGCAGTTTGACTCCAGCAAGGGGAAACACCATATATTTT. Amino acids: CASSLTPARGNTIYF. Based on the CDR3 plus reference TRBV28 and TRBJ1-3, the full variable domain is DVKVTQSSRYLVKRTGEKVFLECVQDMDHENMFWYRQDPGLGLRLIYFSYDVKMKEKGDIPEGYSVSREKKERFSLILESASTNQTSMYLCASSLTPARGNTIYFGEGSWLTVV.

The rearrangement uses TRBV30 and TRBJ1-1; weak D call: TRBD1 (5 bases). V was cut by 5 bases and J by 5 bases, with 15 bases left in between. The CDR3 runs 13 residues. Germline V gene lookup returns CDR1 GTSNPN and CDR2 SVGIG (reference sequence). CDR3 sequence: CAWAGGWGTEAFF. CDR3 nucleotides: TGTGCCTGGGCTGGGGGGTGGGGGACTGAAGCTTTCTTT.

This chain uses TRBV15 with TRBJ2-3; D uncertain. Germline V lookup: CDR1 LNHNV, CDR2 YYDKDF (reference sequence). Trimming cost V 5 bases and J 8 bases, with 17 bases left between them. The CDR3 spans 14 residues. As DNA, the CDR3 is TGTGCCACCAGCTCTTATTGGGGTTTTGGTACGCAGTATTTT. Translated: CATSSYWGFGTQYF.

This clonotype was detected a few times. CDR3 in amino acids: CASSRGQGVADTQYF. The DNA for the CDR3 is TGTGCCAGCAGTCGCGGACAGGGTGTAGCAGATACGCAGTATTTT. The genes are TRBV6-5 and TRBJ2-3, with TRBD1 matching over 8 bases. The CDR3 sequence is 15 residues long. Trimming cost V 5 bases and J 4 bases; bases outside gene matches: 8. CDR1 and CDR2 from the germline V gene are MNHEY and SVGAGI.

CDR3 amino acids: CASSLAGTIQETQYF. The CDR3 DNA reads as TGTGCCAGCAGCTTAGCGGGGACCATCCAAGAGACCCAGTACTTC. This chain connects TRBV7-2 to TRBJ2-5, with D perhaps matching TRBD1 or TRBD2 (5 bases each). V lost 0 bases and J lost 1, with 9 bases in between. Germline CDR1 and CDR2: SGHTA and FQGNSA. The CDR3 extends over 15 amino acids.

This clonotype showed up just a few times. The chain combines TRBV6-5 with TRBJ1-2, with D perhaps TRBD1 (6 bases). CDR3 length: 14 amino acids. CDR1 is MNHEY and CDR2 is SVGAGI in the germline V gene. Trimming took off 0 bases at V and 12 bases at J, with 17 bases between the two ends. CDR3 coding DNA: TGTGCCAGCAGTTACTCGAGGGGGACGGAGGACAACACCTTC. Translation: CASSYSRGTEDNTF.

This clonotype was counted only a few times. The CDR3 bases are TGCGCCAGCAGCTTGTGGAGAGCTAACTATGGCTACACCTTC. The encoded protein is CASSLWRANYGYTF. The chain is built from TRBV5-1 and TRBJ1-2; D unclear. The ends were cut back, 1 base at V and 0 bases at J, with 7 bases in the middle. The CDR3 extends over 14 amino acids. CDR1 is SGHRS and CDR2 is YFSETQ in the germline V gene.

The V gene is TRBV7-3, the J gene TRBJ1-1; TRBD1 matches at 8 bases. With 1 base clipped from V and 4 bases from J, the junction kept 2 bases outside the gene matches. This CDR3 region has 14 residues. Germline V CDR1 and CDR2: SGHTA, FQGTGA. CDR3 sequence (DNA): TGTGCCAGCAGCTTAAGCGGGACAGGCACTGAAGCTTTCTTT. It encodes CASSLSGTGTEAFF.

This clonotype has a handful of counts. This sequence joins TRBV5-1 and TRBJ1-2, with TRBD1 matching over 8 bases. Trimming cost V 5 bases and J 3 bases; bases outside gene matches: 6. The germline V gene encodes CDR1 SGHRS and CDR2 YFSETQ. The CDR3 extends over 14 amino acids. The CDR3 DNA sequence: TGCGCCAGCAGGGTTTCAGGGGGCGACTATGGCTACACCTTC. As protein: CASRVSGGDYGYTF.

The V and J genes are TRBV12-3 or TRBV12-4 and TRBJ2-5; 7 bases are shared with TRBD1. TRBJ2-1 explains the end of the DNA better; the J call may be wrong. This CDR3 has 18 amino acids. The CDR3: CASNSRGRQGNSYNEQFF. The DNA of the CDR3 is TGTGCCAGCAATTCCCGTGGTCGACAGGGTAACTCCTACAATGAGCAGTTCTTC.

This clonotype was counted a few times. This chain links TRBV5-1 with TRBJ2-3; D call uncertain. The germline CDR1 and CDR2 sequences are SGHRS and YFSETQ. The CDR3 extends over 15 amino acids. V lost 6 bases and J 7 bases, leaving 21 bases between the germline ends. The CDR3: CASNPVADEGYTQYF. DNA of the CDR3: TGCGCCAGCAACCCAGTGGCGGACGAAGGGTATACGCAGTATTTT. Combining the CDR3 with reference TRBV5-1 and TRBJ2-3 gives the whole variable domain KAGVTQTPRYLIKTRGQQVTLSCSPISGHRSVSWYQQTPGQGLQFLFEYFSETQRNKGNFPGRFSGRQFSNSRSEMNVSTLELGDSALYLCASNPVADEGYTQYFGPGTRLTVL.

V is TRBV29-1 and J is TRBJ1-1; D remains unclear. The CDR3 is 14 amino acids. The germline gives CDR1 SQVTM, CDR2 ANQGSEA. Trimming took off 5 bases at V and 1 base at J, with 14 bases between the two ends. CDR3 residues: CSVSPTATNTEAFF. CDR3 sequence (DNA): TGCAGCGTTTCTCCGACCGCCACGAACACTGAAGCTTTCTTT.

This clonotype was recorded only once. In DNA form, the CDR3 reads TGTGCCAGCAGTTCTACGGGGGGGCCGCGGGAGCAGTTCTTC. Translating gives CASSSTGGPREQFF. The chain employs TRBV12-3 or TRBV12-4 and TRBJ2-1; TRBD2 aligns across 8 bases. This CDR3 region has 14 residues. The trim removed 4 bases at V and 10 bases at J, leaving 9 bases unmatched.

In this sample, this clonotype turned up a few times. The junction and the germline gene differ at one end; a read error may be behind it. The chain joins TRBV5-5 to TRBJ2-2; D may be TRBD1 (6 bases). The CDR3 is made up of 14 amino acids. From germline, CDR1 is SGHKS and CDR2 YYEKEE (reference sequence). Written as DNA, the CDR3 is TGTGACAGCAGCGGAACGACAGGTCCCGGGGAGCTGTTTTTT. It codes for CDSSGTTGPGELFF.

There are many counts of this clonotype. The rearrangement links TRBV24-1 to TRBJ2-3, with 7 bases that match TRBD2. Per the germline V gene, CDR1 is KGHDR and CDR2 is SFDVKD. The CDR3 contains 15 residues. After removal of 5 bases from V and 3 bases from J, the junction contained 7 bases not matched to a gene. The CDR3: CATSGGGARTDTQYF. Here the CDR3 DNA reads TGTGCCACCAGTGGGGGAGGGGCCCGTACAGATACGCAGTATTTT.

This clonotype was seen a handful of times. The chain recombines TRBV28 with TRBJ1-3, with unresolved D. The CDR3 is 14 amino acids. Trimming took off 4 bases at V and 2 bases at J, with 9 bases between the two ends. Germline V gene data show CDR1 as MDHEN and CDR2 as SYDVKM. CDR3 sequence (DNA): TGTGCCAGCAGTTCCCAGGTTCCTGGAAACACCATATATTTT. This sequence encodes CASSSQVPGNTIYF.

The chain combines TRBV7-9 with TRBJ1-1; D call uncertain. CDR1 and CDR2 from the germline V gene are SEHNR and FQNEAQ (reference sequence). The CDR3 covers 14 residues. Trimming left V 0 bases short and J 1 base short, with 6 bases between. The CDR3 loop reads CASSLALENTEAFF. The CDR3 DNA is TGTGCCAGCAGCTTAGCCTTAGAGAACACTGAAGCTTTCTTT.